This TCR beta chain was identified in a study of blood T cell repertoires in COVID-19. Study-wide background: Samples taken during acute and convalescent COVID-19 were collected in the United States, Italy and Spain. From T cells, B-cell-depleted T cells, or PBMCs came the material, which was cDNA or gDNA.

How the authors handled the data: Estimates of nucleated cell counts were drawn from the amplification of reference gene primers. This table comes from immunoSEQ multiplex PCR, and its TCRdb copy is limited to in-frame clones, with some not included. The DNA was the basis for D and trimming; V, J and clone size are from that table. The data show about 50,000 clones, approximately 89% seen once. CDR3 length equals 15 residues. Sequencing was performed on peripheral blood. The V call is TRBV1, the J call TRBJ2-3; the tabulated D call, TRBD2, remains unverified against the DNA. TRBV1 is a listed pseudogene. This TCR came from a human donor with active COVID-19. The donor label of this sample is uncertain. The CDR3 is CTSSQGSGKPDTQYF. The DNA of the CDR3 is TGCACCAGCAGCCAAGGGAGCGGGAAGCCAGATACGCAGTATTTT.